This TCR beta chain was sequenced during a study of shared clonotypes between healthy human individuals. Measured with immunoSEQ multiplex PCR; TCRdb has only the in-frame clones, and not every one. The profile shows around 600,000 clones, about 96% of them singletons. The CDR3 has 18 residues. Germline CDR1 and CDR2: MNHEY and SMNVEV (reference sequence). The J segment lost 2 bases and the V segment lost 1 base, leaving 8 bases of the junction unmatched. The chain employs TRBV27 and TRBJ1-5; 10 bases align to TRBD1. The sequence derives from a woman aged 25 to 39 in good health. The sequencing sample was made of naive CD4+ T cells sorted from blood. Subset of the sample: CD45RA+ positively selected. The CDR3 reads CASSLFGTGDMGNQPQHF. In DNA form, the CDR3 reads TGTGCCAGCAGTTTATTTGGGACAGGGGATATGGGCAATCAGCCCCAGCATTTT.